Sequencing of this T cell receptor (beta chain) was carried out in a study of shared clonotypes between healthy human individuals (dated by TCRdb to about 2020). About the study as a whole: The cohort comprised two women and a few men aged 18 to 49 years. Each donor's leukapheresis produced roughly between roughly 0.94 and 9.5 billion PBMCs. To increase sequencing depth and limit assay-specific biases, TCR repertoire library preparation and sequencing were carried out by different laboratories using diverse techniques. The study deeply sequenced blood TCR repertoires of about 5 healthy adults to estimate repertoire size and the extent of clonotype sharing between individuals.

The CDR3 runs 20 amino acids, cysteine and phenylalanine included. The read is trimmed to its CDR3 DNA, 60 bases read in frame from base 1. V is cut by 0 bases and J by 5 bases, and the space between the germline ends is 28 bases. The germline V gene provides CDR1 LGHNA and CDR2 YNFKEQ. With respect to this clone: Its binding antigen is unknown. No much larger clone is present one base from it, and per-base qualities are unavailable.

The donors were healthy, HIV-negative adults who had no recently reported acute infections or vaccinations. All donors were Caucasian adults living in Nashville, Tennessee, USA. In the unsorted samples, some 94 million PBMCs were counted, and genomic DNA was extracted using the QIAamp DNA Blood Mini kit. After blood collection by leukapheresis, PBMCs were isolated using Ficoll-Histopaque density gradient centrifugation and then cryopreserved in the vapor phase of liquid nitrogen. Using the deep immunoSEQ assay, TCR CDR3 regions were amplified from genomic DNA by multiplex PCR. Genomic DNA extracted from each cell subset was distributed evenly over all wells of several immunoSEQ 96-well plates, and each plate served as one replicate. For unsorted PBMC, around 300 ng genomic DNA, equal to about 29,000 T cell genomes, was loaded into each replicate PCR. Ten immunoSEQ deep assay plates were used to sequence unsorted PBMC genomic DNA. Purified libraries were measured with a Qubit 3.0 fluorometer, size-checked on a Bioanalyzer 2100, and measured again with the KAPA Library Quantification kit. Every immunoSEQ 96-well plate was sequenced on a separate single-read 150-cycle Illumina NextSeq 550 flow cell. Per the source publication's procedure: The immunoSEQ output contained only junctional sequences without quality scores, so filtering could not match that applied to full-length reads. Sequences were annotated with PyIR, a Python wrapper for IgBLAST v1.9, and V/J genes and CDR3 were assigned using IMGT germline references. Reads with weak V/J assignments (E-value above 1e-6), missing CDR3, stop codons, out-of-frame junctions, or ambiguous translated residues were removed. V3J clonotypes were defined as sequences sharing an identical inferred V gene, J gene, and CDR3 amino acid sequence. The percentage overlap between two repertoires was calculated by dividing the number of shared unique clonotypes by the size of the smaller repertoire. Repertoire richness was assessed with RTK rarefaction, the Chao1 estimator, and Recon v2.1 estimates of unobserved clonotypes. The source is immuneACCESS, and TCRdb retained only in-frame sequences with V and J called. Part of the clones is not carried over; for the studies checked, unresolved V genes explain less than half of this, and the remainder is unexplained. V, J and clone size reflect that table, while D and trimming were determined from the DNA. For this sample the table gives hundreds of thousands of clones, of which around 80% were detected only once. 13% of the sample is held by the ten biggest clonotypes.

Beyond this particular receptor, the publication reports: Because the study included only a small number of donors, the genetic and exposure-history diversity represented was limited. Pairwise subsampling led to the expectation that sequencing depth would affect the degree of clonotype sharing among donors. Sampling was limited to blood, and TCR repertoires in tissue likely differ from TCR repertoires in blood.

Source material: PBMCs. The V gene is TRBV4-2 and the J gene is TRBJ2-5; no D gene call is confident. The receptor's source is a middle-aged woman in good health. Some clones in this sample may be carry-over from other donors' samples. The CDR3 protein sequence reads: CASSQDQGRGAFVGRETQYF. The sequenced DNA is TGTGCCAGCAGCCAAGATCAAGGCCGAGGTGCTTTTGTTGGTCGGGAGACCCAGTACTTC.